The 2 T cell receptor beta chains presented below share a single source sample, sequenced in a study of T cells in Graves' hyperthyroidism and ophthalmopathy. RNA transcripts gave rise to amplified TCR beta CDR3 regions. Carried out on the TCR CDR3, a first-round RT-PCR used the HTBI primer set. TCRdb passed the multiplex PCR reads through MiXCR, listing each CDR3 protein once. Seen here are around 660,000 distinct CDR3 sequences, roughly 46% observed once, and the top ten hold less than 9.5%. The specimen was peripheral blood or thyroid tissue (not recorded which). These receptors originate from an adult man with Graves' disease, either hyperthyroidism or ophthalmopathy (not recorded which).

The chain has TRBV29-1 and TRBJ2-7; no reliable D call. V lost 3 bases to trimming and J lost 0 bases, with 6 bases between them. The CDR3 sequence is 12 residues long. Germline values: CDR1 SQVTM, CDR2 ANQGSEA. Here the CDR3 DNA reads TGCAGCGTTGAGGACGTCTCCTACGAGCAGTACTTC. Amino acids: CSVEDVSYEQYF.

The chain is built from TRBV29-1 and TRBJ2-5, with D possibly being TRBD2 (5 bases). Germline CDR1 SQVTM, CDR2 ANQGSEA. V dropped 7 bases and J dropped 7 bases, with 22 bases sitting between them. This CDR3 has 14 amino acids. CDR3 coding DNA: TGCAGCGGGACGGCTGGAGGCCCTGGATCGACCCAGTACTTC. Protein product: CSGTAGGPGSTQYF.